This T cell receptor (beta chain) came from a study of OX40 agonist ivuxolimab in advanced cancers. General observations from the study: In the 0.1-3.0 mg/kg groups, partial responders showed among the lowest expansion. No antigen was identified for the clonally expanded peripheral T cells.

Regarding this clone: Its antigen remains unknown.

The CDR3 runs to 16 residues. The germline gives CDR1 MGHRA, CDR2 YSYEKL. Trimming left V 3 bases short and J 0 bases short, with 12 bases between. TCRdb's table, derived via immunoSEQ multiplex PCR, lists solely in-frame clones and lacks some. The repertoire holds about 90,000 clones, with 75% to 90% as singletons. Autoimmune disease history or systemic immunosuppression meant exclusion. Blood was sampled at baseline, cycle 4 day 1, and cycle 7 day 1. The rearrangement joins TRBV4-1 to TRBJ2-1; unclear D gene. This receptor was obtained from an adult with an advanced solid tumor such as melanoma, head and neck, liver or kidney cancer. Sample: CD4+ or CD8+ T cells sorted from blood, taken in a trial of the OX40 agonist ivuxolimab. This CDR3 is CASSQERWSSYNEQFF. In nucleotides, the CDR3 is TGCGCCAGCAGCCAGGAGAGGTGGAGCTCCTACAATGAGCAGTTCTTC.